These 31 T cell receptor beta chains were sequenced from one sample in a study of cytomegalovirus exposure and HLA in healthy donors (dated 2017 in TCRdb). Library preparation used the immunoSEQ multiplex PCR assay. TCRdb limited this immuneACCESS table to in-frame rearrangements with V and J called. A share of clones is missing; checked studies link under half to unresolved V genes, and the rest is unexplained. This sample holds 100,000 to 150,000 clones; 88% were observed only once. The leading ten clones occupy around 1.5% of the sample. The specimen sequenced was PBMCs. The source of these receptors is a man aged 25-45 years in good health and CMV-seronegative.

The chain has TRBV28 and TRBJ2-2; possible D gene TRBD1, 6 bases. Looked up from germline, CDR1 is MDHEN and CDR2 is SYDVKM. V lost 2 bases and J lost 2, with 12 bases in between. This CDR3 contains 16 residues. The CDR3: CASSLRWGTNTGELFF. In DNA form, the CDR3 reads TGTGCCAGCAGTTTAAGATGGGGGACAAACACCGGGGAGCTGTTTTTT.

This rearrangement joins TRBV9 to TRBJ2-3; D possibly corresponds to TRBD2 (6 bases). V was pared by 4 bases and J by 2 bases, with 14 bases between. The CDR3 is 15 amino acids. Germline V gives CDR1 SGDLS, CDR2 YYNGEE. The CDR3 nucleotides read TGTGCCAGCAGCTCAAGCGGGTATTTCACAGATACGCAGTATTTT. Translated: CASSSSGYFTDTQYF.

The DNA of the CDR3 is TGTGCCTGGAGTGAGGACAGCGCCGGTGCCCAGTACTTC. This gives the protein CAWSEDSAGAQYF. The rearrangement joins TRBV30 to TRBJ2-5; D perhaps matches TRBD1 (6 bases). The CDR3 loop spans 13 amino acids. From germline, CDR1 is GTSNPN and CDR2 SVGIG (reference sequence). The V end lost 1 base, the J end lost 9 bases, and 15 bases lay between the germline ends.

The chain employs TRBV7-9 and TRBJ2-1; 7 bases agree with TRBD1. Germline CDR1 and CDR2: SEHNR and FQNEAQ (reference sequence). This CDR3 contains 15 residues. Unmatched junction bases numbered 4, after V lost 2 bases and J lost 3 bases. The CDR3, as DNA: TGTGCCAGCAGCTTATGGGCAGGGGGCTACAATGAGCAGTTCTTC. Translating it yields CASSLWAGGYNEQFF. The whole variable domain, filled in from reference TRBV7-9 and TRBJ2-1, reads DTGVSQNPRHKITKRGQNVTFRCDPISEHNRLYWYRQTLGQGPEFLTYFQNEAQLEKSRLLSDRFSAERPKGSFSTLEIQRTEQGDSAMYLCASSLWAGGYNEQFFGPGTRLTVL.

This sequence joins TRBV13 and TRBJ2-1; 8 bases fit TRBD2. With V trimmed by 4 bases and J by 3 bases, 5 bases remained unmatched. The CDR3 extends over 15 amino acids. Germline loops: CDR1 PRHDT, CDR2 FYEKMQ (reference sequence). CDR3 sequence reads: CASSYRAGVYNEQFF. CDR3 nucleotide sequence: TGTGCCAGCAGCTACAGAGCGGGAGTCTACAATGAGCAGTTCTTC.

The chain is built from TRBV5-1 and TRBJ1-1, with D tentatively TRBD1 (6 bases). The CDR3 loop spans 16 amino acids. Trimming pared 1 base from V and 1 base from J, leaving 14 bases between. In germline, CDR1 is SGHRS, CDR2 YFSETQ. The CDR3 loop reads CASSLNSQGTNTEAFF. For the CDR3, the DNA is TGCGCCAGCAGCTTGAATTCACAGGGAACGAACACTGAAGCTTTCTTT. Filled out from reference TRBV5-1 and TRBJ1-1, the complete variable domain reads KAGVTQTPRYLIKTRGQQVTLSCSPISGHRSVSWYQQTPGQGLQFLFEYFSETQRNKGNFPGRFSGRQFSNSRSEMNVSTLELGDSALYLCASSLNSQGTNTEAFFGQGTRLTVV.

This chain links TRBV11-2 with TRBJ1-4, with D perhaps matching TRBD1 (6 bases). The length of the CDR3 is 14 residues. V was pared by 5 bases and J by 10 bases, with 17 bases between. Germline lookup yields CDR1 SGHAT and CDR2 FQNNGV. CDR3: CASSGGGGRGKLFF. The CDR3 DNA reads TGTGCCAGCAGCGGAGGGGGAGGGAGGGGAAAACTGTTTTTT.

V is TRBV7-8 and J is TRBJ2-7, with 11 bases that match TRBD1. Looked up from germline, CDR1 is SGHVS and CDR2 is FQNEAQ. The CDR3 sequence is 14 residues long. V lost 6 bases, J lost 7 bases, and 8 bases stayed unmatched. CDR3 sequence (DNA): TGTGCCAGCAGAACCGGACAGGGGGCTTGGGAGCAGTACTTC. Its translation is CASRTGQGAWEQYF.

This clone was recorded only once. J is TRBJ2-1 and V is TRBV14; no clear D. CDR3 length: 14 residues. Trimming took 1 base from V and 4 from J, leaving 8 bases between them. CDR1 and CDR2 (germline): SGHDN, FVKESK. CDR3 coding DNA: TGTGCCAGCAGCCAAGGAGGCGCTTACAATGAGCAGTTCTTC. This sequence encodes CASSQGGAYNEQFF.

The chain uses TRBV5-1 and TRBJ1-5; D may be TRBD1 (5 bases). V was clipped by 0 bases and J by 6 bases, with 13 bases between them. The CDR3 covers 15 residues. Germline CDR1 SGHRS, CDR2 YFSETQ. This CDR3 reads CASSLAGDGGQPQHF. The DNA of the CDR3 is TGCGCCAGCAGCTTGGCGGGGGATGGAGGTCAGCCCCAGCATTTT.

The CDR3 sequence is CASSLGLASGELFF. The CDR3 DNA is TGTGCCAGCAGCTTAGGGCTAGCGTCTGGGGAGCTGTTTTTT. The rearrangement links TRBV7-9 to TRBJ2-2, with D perhaps TRBD2 (6 bases). The V gene's germline CDR1 is SEHNR and CDR2 FQNEAQ (reference sequence). With 1 base removed from V and 8 bases from J, the gap between germline ends came to 11 bases. This CDR3 spans 14 amino acids.

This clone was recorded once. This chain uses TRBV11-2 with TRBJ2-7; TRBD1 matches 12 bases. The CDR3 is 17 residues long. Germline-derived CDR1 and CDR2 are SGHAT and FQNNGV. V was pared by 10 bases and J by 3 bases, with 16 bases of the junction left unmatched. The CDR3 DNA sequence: TGTGCCACCTCGTTCGGGACAGGGGGCATTATGTTCTACGAGCAGTACTTC. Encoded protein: CATSFGTGGIMFYEQYF.

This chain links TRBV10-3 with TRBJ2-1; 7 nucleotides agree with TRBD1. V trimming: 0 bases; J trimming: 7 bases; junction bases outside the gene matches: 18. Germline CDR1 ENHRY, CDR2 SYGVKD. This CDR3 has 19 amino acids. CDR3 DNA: TGTGCCATCAGTGAGTCGGGGACCACGACAGGGTCAAAGGGAAATGAGCAGTTCTTC. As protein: CAISESGTTTGSKGNEQFF.

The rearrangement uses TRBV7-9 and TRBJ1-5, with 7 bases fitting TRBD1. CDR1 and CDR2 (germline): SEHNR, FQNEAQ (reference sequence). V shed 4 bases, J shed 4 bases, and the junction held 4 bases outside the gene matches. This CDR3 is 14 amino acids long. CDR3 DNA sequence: TGTGCCAGCAGCTACGACAGGGCTAATCAGCCCCAGCATTTT. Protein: CASSYDRANQPQHF. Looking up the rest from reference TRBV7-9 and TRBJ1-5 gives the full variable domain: DTGVSQNPRHKITKRGQNVTFRCDPISEHNRLYWYRQTLGQGPEFLTYFQNEAQLEKSRLLSDRFSAERPKGSFSTLEIQRTEQGDSAMYLCASSYDRANQPQHFGDGTRLSIL.

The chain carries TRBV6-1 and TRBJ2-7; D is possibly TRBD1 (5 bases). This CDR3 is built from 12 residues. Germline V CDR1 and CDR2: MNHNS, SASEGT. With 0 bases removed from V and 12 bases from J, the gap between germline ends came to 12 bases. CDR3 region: CASSEANRGGYF. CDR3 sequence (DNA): TGTGCCAGCAGTGAAGCGAATAGGGGTGGGTACTTC.

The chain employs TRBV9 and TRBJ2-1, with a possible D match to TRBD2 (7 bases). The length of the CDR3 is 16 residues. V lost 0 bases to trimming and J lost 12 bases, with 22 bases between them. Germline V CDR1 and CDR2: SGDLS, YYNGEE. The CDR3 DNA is TGTGCCAGCAGCGTAGAATCGGGAAGAGGGGGGGAAGGGCAGTTCTTC. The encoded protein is CASSVESGRGGEGQFF.

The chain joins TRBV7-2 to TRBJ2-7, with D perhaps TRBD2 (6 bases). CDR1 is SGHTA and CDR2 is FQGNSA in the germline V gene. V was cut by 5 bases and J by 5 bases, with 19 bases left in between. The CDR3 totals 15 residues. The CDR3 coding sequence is TGTGCCAGCAGCCTCTATCCGGGGGTGTTAGACGAGCAGTACTTC. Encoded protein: CASSLYPGVLDEQYF. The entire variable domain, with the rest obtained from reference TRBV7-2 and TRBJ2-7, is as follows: GAGVSQSPSNKVTEKGKDVELRCDPISGHTALYWYRQSLGQGLEFLIYFQGNSAPDKSGLPSDRFSAERTGGSVSTLTIQRTQQEDSAVYLCASSLYPGVLDEQYFGPGTRLTVT.

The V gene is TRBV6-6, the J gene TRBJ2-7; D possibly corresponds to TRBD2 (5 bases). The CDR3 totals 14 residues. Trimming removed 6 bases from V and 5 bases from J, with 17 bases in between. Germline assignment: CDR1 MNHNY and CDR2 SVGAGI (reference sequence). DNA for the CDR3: TGTGCCAGCAGAAAAGAATTTCTCGGGGACGAGCAGTACTTC. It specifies CASRKEFLGDEQYF.

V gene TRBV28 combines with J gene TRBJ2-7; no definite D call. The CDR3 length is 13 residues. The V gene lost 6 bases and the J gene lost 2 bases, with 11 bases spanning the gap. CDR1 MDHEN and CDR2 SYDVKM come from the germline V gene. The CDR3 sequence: CASSLELTYEQYF. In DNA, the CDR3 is TGTGCCAGCAGCCTCGAACTTACCTACGAGCAGTACTTC.

The DNA for the CDR3 is TGTGCCATCAGTGTATTCGGGAACACCGGGGAGCTGTTTTTT. It encodes CAISVFGNTGELFF. The V call is TRBV10-3, the J call TRBJ2-2; D remains unclear. There are 14 residues in the CDR3. Trimming removed 4 bases at V and 1 base at J, with 7 bases between. Germline V lookup: CDR1 ENHRY, CDR2 SYGVKD.

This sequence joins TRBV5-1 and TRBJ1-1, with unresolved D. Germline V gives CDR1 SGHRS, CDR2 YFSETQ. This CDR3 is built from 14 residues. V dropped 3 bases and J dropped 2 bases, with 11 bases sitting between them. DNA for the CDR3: TGCGCCAGCAGCTCCAGTACGCTTAACACTGAAGCTTTCTTT. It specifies CASSSSTLNTEAFF.

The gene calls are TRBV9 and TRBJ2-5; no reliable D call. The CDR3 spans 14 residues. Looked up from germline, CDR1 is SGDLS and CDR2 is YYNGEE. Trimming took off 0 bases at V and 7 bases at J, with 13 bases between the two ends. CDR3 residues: CASSVGSTAGTQYF. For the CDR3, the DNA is TGTGCCAGCAGCGTAGGGTCTACCGCAGGGACCCAGTACTTC.

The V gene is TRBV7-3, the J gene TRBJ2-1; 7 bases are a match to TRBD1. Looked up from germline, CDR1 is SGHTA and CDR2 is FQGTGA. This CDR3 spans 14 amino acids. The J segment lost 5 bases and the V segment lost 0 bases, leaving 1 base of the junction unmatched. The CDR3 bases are TGTGCCAGCAGCTTAACGGGACAGAACAATGAGCAGTTCTTC. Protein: CASSLTGQNNEQFF.

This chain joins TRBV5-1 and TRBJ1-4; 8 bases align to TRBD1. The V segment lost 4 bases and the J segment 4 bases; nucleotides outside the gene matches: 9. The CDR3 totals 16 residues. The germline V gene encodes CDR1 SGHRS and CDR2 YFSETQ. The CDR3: CASSGGGTGLNEKLFF. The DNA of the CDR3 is TGCGCCAGCAGCGGAGGGGGGACAGGCCTTAATGAAAAACTGTTTTTT.

The CDR3 DNA reads as TGTGCCAGCAGCGTAGATCGAGCGGGAGCCCTCACCGGGGAGCTGTTTTTT. Amino acids: CASSVDRAGALTGELFF. The chain uses TRBV9 and TRBJ2-2; the match to TRBD2 covers 8 bases. Trimming cost V 0 bases and J 4 bases; bases outside gene matches: 8. Germline lookup yields CDR1 SGDLS and CDR2 YYNGEE. The CDR3 spans 17 residues. The variable domain in full, completed from reference TRBV9 and TRBJ2-2, reads DSGVTQTPKHLITATGQRVTLRCSPRSGDLSVYWYQQSLDQGLQFLIQYYNGEERAKGNILERFSAQQFPDLHSELNLSSLELGDSALYFCASSVDRAGALTGELFFGEGSRLTVL.

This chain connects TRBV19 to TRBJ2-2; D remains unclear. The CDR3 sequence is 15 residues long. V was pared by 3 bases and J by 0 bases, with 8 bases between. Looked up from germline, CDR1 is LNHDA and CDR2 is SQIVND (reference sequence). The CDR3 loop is CASSITSPNTGELFF. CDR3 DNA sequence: TGTGCCAGTAGTATCACGAGTCCGAACACCGGGGAGCTGTTTTTT.

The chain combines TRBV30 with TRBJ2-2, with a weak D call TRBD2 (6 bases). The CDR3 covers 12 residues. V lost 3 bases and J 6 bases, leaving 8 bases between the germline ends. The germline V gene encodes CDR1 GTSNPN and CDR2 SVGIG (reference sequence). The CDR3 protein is CAWSSGAGELFF. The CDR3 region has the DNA TGTGCCTGGAGCTCGGGGGCCGGGGAGCTGTTTTTT.

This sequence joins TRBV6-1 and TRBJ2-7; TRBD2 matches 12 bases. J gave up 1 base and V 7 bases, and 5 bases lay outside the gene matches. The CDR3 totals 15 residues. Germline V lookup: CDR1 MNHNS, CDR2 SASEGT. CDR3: CASKTSGGPSYEQYF. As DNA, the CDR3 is TGTGCCAGCAAGACTAGCGGGGGACCTTCCTACGAGCAGTACTTC.

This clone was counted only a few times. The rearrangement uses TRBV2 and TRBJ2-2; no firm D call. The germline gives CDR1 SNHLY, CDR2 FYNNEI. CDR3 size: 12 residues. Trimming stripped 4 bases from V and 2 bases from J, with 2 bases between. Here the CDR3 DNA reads TGTGCCAGCAGTGCAAACACCGGGGAGCTGTTTTTT. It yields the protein CASSANTGELFF.

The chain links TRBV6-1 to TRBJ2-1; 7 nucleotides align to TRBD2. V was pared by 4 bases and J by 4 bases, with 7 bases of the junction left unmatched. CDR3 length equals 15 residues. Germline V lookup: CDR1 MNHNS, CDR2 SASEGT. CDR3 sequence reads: CASSGLAATYNEQFF. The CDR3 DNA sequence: TGTGCCAGCAGTGGGCTAGCGGCCACTTACAATGAGCAGTTCTTC.

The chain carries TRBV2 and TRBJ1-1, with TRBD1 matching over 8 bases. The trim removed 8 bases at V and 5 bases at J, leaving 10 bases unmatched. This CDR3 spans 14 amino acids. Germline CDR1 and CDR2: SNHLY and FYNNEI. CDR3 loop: CASHRGDSVTEAFF. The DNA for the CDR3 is TGTGCCAGCCACAGGGGGGATTCGGTAACTGAAGCTTTCTTT.